Below, 22 T cell receptor beta chains from the same sample are listed, as sequenced in a study of OX40 agonist ivuxolimab in advanced cancers. The repertoire was sequenced with immunoSEQ multiplex PCR; TCRdb's copy has only in-frame clones and lacks some. The sample holds about 100,000 clones, 85% to 95% seen once. The sample was CD4+ or CD8+ T cells sorted from blood, taken in a trial of the OX40 agonist ivuxolimab. These receptors originate from an adult with an advanced solid tumor such as melanoma, head and neck, liver or kidney cancer.

CDR3 coding DNA: TGTGCCAGCAACCGGGGGGGAGTAAGAAATGAGCAGTTCTTC. This sequence encodes CASNRGGVRNEQFF. The chain is built from TRBV5-6 and TRBJ2-1; 8 nucleotides match TRBD2. CDR1 is SGHDT and CDR2 is YYEEEE in the germline V gene. V lost 6 bases, J lost 7 bases, and 9 bases stayed unmatched. CDR3 length: 14 amino acids.

This clone appeared a single time. This chain links TRBV7-3 with TRBJ1-1; no reliable D call. Trimming pared 1 base from V and 2 bases from J, leaving 8 bases between. The CDR3 has 14 amino acids. Germline CDR1 and CDR2: SGHTA and FQGTGA. The CDR3 nucleotides are TGTGCCAGCAGCTTAATAGGGCCAAACACTGAAGCTTTCTTT. Translating gives CASSLIGPNTEAFF.

The gene calls are TRBV6-1 and TRBJ1-5; the D gene is possibly TRBD1 (5 bases). V was shortened by 7 bases and J by 7 bases, with 20 bases between the two germline ends. There are 15 residues in the CDR3. Germline V gene sequence: CDR1 MNHNS, CDR2 SASEGT. DNA of the CDR3: TGTGCCAGCACTCCGAGGAGGGGAGTACGCCAGCCCCAGCATTTT. Residues: CASTPRRGVRQPQHF.

This chain uses TRBV5-1 with TRBJ1-2, with D possibly being TRBD1 (6 bases). Per germline, CDR1 SGHRS and CDR2 YFSETQ. This CDR3 is 13 amino acids long. Trimming took off 4 bases at V and 3 bases at J, with 10 bases between the two ends. The CDR3 here is CASSVAGDYGYTF. The CDR3 DNA sequence: TGCGCCAGCAGCGTTGCAGGGGACTATGGCTACACCTTC.

V and J are TRBV6-1 and TRBJ2-2; 11 bases align to TRBD2. The ends lost 6 bases at V and 11 bases at J; junction bases unmatched: 11. The V gene's germline CDR1 is MNHNS and CDR2 SASEGT. This CDR3 has 15 residues. CDR3: CASRPELAGVSELFF. The DNA of the CDR3 is TGTGCCAGCAGACCCGAACTAGCGGGAGTTTCTGAGCTGTTTTTT.

The rearrangement links TRBV5-1 to TRBJ2-2; 8 bases align to TRBD2. The CDR3 has 18 residues. The V segment lost 2 bases and the J segment 1 base; nucleotides outside the gene matches: 10. CDR1 and CDR2 from the germline V gene are SGHRS and YFSETQ. The CDR3 DNA sequence: TGCGCCAGCAGCTTCCTCCCAATGAGCGGGAGGAACACCGGGGAGCTGTTTTTT. This translates into CASSFLPMSGRNTGELFF.

J is TRBJ2-1 and V is TRBV7-3; no clear D. Trimming shortened V by 2 bases and J by 0 bases, and 8 bases separated the two germline ends. The CDR3 consists of 15 residues. Germline assignment: CDR1 SGHTA and CDR2 FQGTGA. The DNA for the CDR3 is TGTGCCAGCAGCTTACCCACATACTCCTACAATGAGCAGTTCTTC. It codes for CASSLPTYSYNEQFF.

This clone was detected only once. This sequence joins TRBV11-1 and TRBJ2-5, with TRBD1 as a possible D gene (5 bases). Germline V lookup: CDR1 SGHAT, CDR2 FQDESV (reference sequence). V was trimmed by 2 bases and J by 5 bases, leaving 12 bases between them. The CDR3 runs 14 residues. CDR3 sequence (DNA): TGTGCCAGCAGCTTAATAGGGGTAGGGGAGACCCAGTACTTC. This encodes CASSLIGVGETQYF.

This clone showed up just a few times. The chain combines TRBV7-2 with TRBJ1-4; D gene ambiguous. CDR3 length: 15 amino acids. Germline CDR1 and CDR2: SGHTA and FQGNSA. The germline V and J ends were trimmed by 1 base and 7 bases, with 13 bases remaining between them. DNA for the CDR3: TGTGCCAGCAGCTTAGAGTTTGGAGTGGGTGAAAAACTGTTTTTT. Its protein product is CASSLEFGVGEKLFF.

This clone is a singleton in its sample. The V and J genes are TRBV5-1 and TRBJ2-5; maybe TRBD1 (6 bases). The germline gives CDR1 SGHRS, CDR2 YFSETQ. V gave up 4 bases and J gave up 9 bases, with 16 bases separating them. The CDR3 extends over 13 amino acids. CDR3 in amino acids: CASSDGTTIPQYF. In DNA, the CDR3 is TGCGCCAGCAGCGACGGGACAACGATTCCCCAGTACTTC.

The chain is built from TRBV2 and TRBJ2-3; 14 bases align to TRBD2. This CDR3 has 14 residues. V gave up 10 bases and J gave up 6 bases; unmatched junction bases: 6. The germline gives CDR1 SNHLY, CDR2 FYNNEI. This chain's CDR3 is CATGTSGSWDTQYF. The DNA for the CDR3 is TGTGCCACTGGGACTAGCGGGAGCTGGGATACGCAGTATTTT. The entire variable domain, with the rest obtained from reference TRBV2 and TRBJ2-3, is as follows: EPEVTQTPSHQVTQMGQEVILRCVPISNHLYFYWYRQILGQKVEFLVSFYNNEISEKSEIFDDQFSVERPDGSNFTLKIRSTKLEDSAMYFCATGTSGSWDTQYFGPGTRLTVL.

The chain has TRBV6-6 and TRBJ1-5, with no clear D. Germline-derived CDR1 and CDR2 are MNHNY and SVGAGI (reference sequence). CDR3 length equals 15 residues. V shed 7 bases and J shed 3 bases, with 16 bases lying between them. The CDR3 sequence is CASMGSFLINQPQHF. CDR3 coding DNA: TGTGCCAGCATGGGAAGTTTTTTGATCAATCAGCCCCAGCATTTT.

This sequence joins TRBV22-1 and TRBJ1-2. TRBV22-1 is noted as a pseudogene. The CDR3 loop spans 14 amino acids. The CDR3 reads CPGSVSVGGYGYTF. The CDR3, as DNA: TGTCCTGGGAGCGTCTCGGTGGGCGGCTATGGCTACACCTTC.

This clone was seen a single time. The rearrangement uses TRBV18 and TRBJ1-2; tentatively, D is TRBD1 (5 bases). The CDR3 is made up of 15 amino acids. Germline V gives CDR1 KGHSH, CDR2 LQKENI. V was shortened by 3 bases and J by 0 bases, with 11 bases between the two germline ends. The CDR3 DNA reads TGTGCCAGCTCACCCTCAAGGGGAACTAACTATGGCTACACCTTC. This sequence encodes CASSPSRGTNYGYTF.

The V call is TRBV5-1, the J call TRBJ1-1; TRBD1 is a possible D gene (6 bases). Germline assignment: CDR1 SGHRS and CDR2 YFSETQ. The length of the CDR3 is 16 residues. Between the trimmed V and J ends, which lost 1 base and 5 bases, there was a span of 18 bases. DNA for the CDR3: TGCGCCAGCAGCTTGATCGGAGGCGGGGGCCGAACTGAAGCTTTCTTT. Translation: CASSLIGGGGRTEAFF.

The chain has TRBV28 and TRBJ1-6; D gene ambiguous. Germline V gene data show CDR1 as MDHEN and CDR2 as SYDVKM. V was shortened by 2 bases and J by 12 bases, with 11 bases between the two germline ends. This CDR3 is 13 amino acids long. CDR3 sequence reads: CASSLRDLLPLHF. Here the CDR3 DNA reads TGTGCCAGCAGTTTAAGGGATCTACTACCCCTCCACTTT.

This clone was recorded once. The J gene is TRBJ1-1, the V gene TRBV29-1; weak D call: TRBD1 (5 bases). The germline gives CDR1 SQVTM, CDR2 ANQGSEA. V was pared by 7 bases and J by 0 bases, with 12 bases between. The CDR3 has 13 amino acids. The CDR3 DNA is TGCAGCGCTACTCTACAGGTGAACACTGAAGCTTTCTTT. This sequence encodes CSATLQVNTEAFF.

This clone was observed a single time. This chain links TRBV27 with TRBJ1-2, with TRBD1 as a possible D gene (5 bases). The CDR3 spans 14 residues. Germline CDR1 is MNHEY and CDR2 is SMNVEV (reference sequence). The ends were cut back, 3 bases at V and 3 bases at J, with 11 bases in the middle. CDR3 nucleotide sequence: TGTGCCAGCAGTTTTCGGGGCAGGGACTATGGCTACACCTTC. Its protein is CASSFRGRDYGYTF.

The gene calls are TRBV11-3 and TRBJ2-2, with 8 nucleotides matching TRBD2. The CDR3 covers 16 residues. V dropped 5 bases and J dropped 0; count of bases not matched to a gene: 5. Germline CDR1 and CDR2: SGHNT and YENEEA. This chain's CDR3 is CASSPGGGANTGELFF. The CDR3 region has the DNA TGTGCCAGCAGCCCCGGGGGGGGCGCGAACACCGGGGAGCTGTTTTTT.

The genes are TRBV10-3 and TRBJ2-5, with a possible D match to TRBD2 (6 bases). Trimming took 2 bases from V and 5 from J, leaving 12 bases between them. The CDR3 loop spans 14 amino acids. Germline V gene lookup returns CDR1 ENHRY and CDR2 SYGVKD. The DNA of the CDR3 is TGTGCCATCAGTGAGAAGACTAGAGGGGAGACCCAGTACTTC. Its protein product is CAISEKTRGETQYF.

This clone appeared a few times. The V call is TRBV4-2, the J call TRBJ1-3; no clear D gene. CDR3 length: 17 residues. V shed 0 bases and J shed 0 bases, with 12 bases lying between them. Germline V CDR1 and CDR2: LGHNA, YNFKEQ. This CDR3 reads CASSQEKQLSSGNTIYF. The CDR3, as DNA: TGTGCCAGCAGCCAAGAGAAGCAGTTGAGCTCTGGAAACACCATATATTTT.

This clone occurred once. The chain is built from TRBV7-9 and TRBJ2-7, with 7 positions matching TRBD2. CDR1 is SEHNR and CDR2 is FQNEAQ in the germline V gene (reference sequence). The CDR3 has 14 amino acids. V lost 3 bases to trimming and J lost 4 bases; unmatched junction nucleotides: 6. CDR3 region: CASSFAGALYEQYF. The CDR3 DNA sequence: TGTGCCAGCAGCTTTGCGGGAGCTCTGTACGAGCAGTACTTC.